This TCR beta chain was found in a study of low-dose radiotherapy and immunotherapy resistance in tumors. Study-wide background: Intravenous cyclophosphamide 200 mg/m2 was given every two weeks, one day before radiation and immunotherapy.

The donors' treatment consisted of nivolumab, ipilimumab, aspirin, low-dose cyclophosphamide and low-dose radiotherapy. Eligible patients had advanced solid tumors lacking tumor-infiltrating lymphocytes. The V end lost 3 bases, the J end lost 10 bases, and 16 bases lay between the germline ends. CDR1 and CDR2 from the germline V gene are LGHNA and YSLEER. This CDR3 has 14 residues. TRAV and TRBV primers primed cDNA for both TCRalpha and TCRbeta. TCRs were amplified for 15 to 25 PCR cycles with a constant-region primer and V-primer adapter. TCRdb redid the calling of the reads with MiXCR, one entry per CDR3 protein. The sample has 7,300 or so distinct CDR3 sequences; 61% are singletons.

The gene calls are TRBV4-3 and TRBJ2-1; D possibly corresponds to TRBD2 (6 bases). The clonotype comes from a human donor with advanced metastatic prostate, ovarian, gallbladder or colorectal cancer (not recorded which). This table probably holds off-target reads from a library built for another chain. The CDR3 nucleotides are TGCGCCAGCAGCCAGGGCCGACTAGGGTGGGAGCAGTTCTTC. Its protein is CASSQGRLGWEQFF.